A selection of T cell receptor beta chains follows, all from one sample in a study of blood T cell repertoires in COVID-19. Repertoires were generated with immunoSEQ multiplex PCR, while TCRdb's copy carries only in-frame clones and drops some. The sample consists of 130,000 or so clones, approximately 80% of them appearing once. Sequencing was performed on peripheral blood. Receptors were obtained from a human donor in a cohort sampled during active COVID-19. The CDR3 runs from the conserved cysteine through the conserved F or W. A D gene is named only where the DNA matches it firmly. The size field is filled for only some rows; it gives once, few, many or a size class.

j_call d_call clone_size v_call cdr3_aa cdr3_nt
TRBJ2-7 TRBD2 . TRBV11-2 CASSRFSGRVYYEQYF TGTGCCAGCAGCAGATTTAGCGGGAGGGTATACTACGAGCAGTACTTC
TRBJ2-7 . . TRBV5-8 CASSLRGGPPSYEQYF TGTGCCAGCAGCTTGAGAGGAGGACCACCGTCCTACGAGCAGTACTTC
TRBJ1-2 . few TRBV18 CASSAKGGYTF TGTGCCAGCTCAGCGAAGGGGGGCTACACCTTC
TRBJ2-7 . many TRBV6-2/TRBV6-3 CASSAGENYEQYF TGTGCCAGCAGCGCAGGGGAAAACTACGAGCAGTACTTC
TRBJ1-1 . few TRBV6-5 CASSWSGRQNTEAFF TGTGCCAGCAGTTGGTCGGGTCGCCAAAACACTGAAGCTTTCTTT
TRBJ1-6 . . TRBV5-4 CASSQQTGSYNSPLHF TGTGCCAGCAGCCAGCAGACGGGCTCCTATAATTCACCCCTCCACTTT
TRBJ1-3 . few TRBV9 CASSVASSSGNTIYF TGTGCCAGCAGCGTAGCGTCGAGCTCTGGAAACACCATATATTTT
TRBJ2-6 . . TRBV2 CASSEARLGVLTF TGTGCCAGCAGTGAAGCGCGGCTCGGGGTCCTGACTTTC
TRBJ2-5 TRBD1 . TRBV25-1 CASRGDRGFLEIQETQYF TGTGCCAGCAGGGGGGACAGGGGATTTTTGGAGATCCAAGAGACCCAGTACTTC
TRBJ2-1 . once TRBV7-3 CASSLFTGAYNEQFF TGTGCCAGCAGCTTATTTACAGGAGCCTACAATGAGCAGTTCTTC
TRBJ2-7 TRBD1 . TRBV11-3 CASSLLSGTGISYEQYF TGTGCCAGCAGCCTACTCTCCGGGACAGGGATCTCCTACGAGCAGTACTTC
TRBJ2-7 TRBD2 . TRBV4-2 CASSQVGAGGFYEQYF TGTGCCAGCAGCCAAGTAGGGGCGGGAGGCTTCTACGAGCAGTACTTC
TRBJ2-7 . . TRBV27 CASSATGTSGYEQYF TGTGCCAGCAGTGCAACCGGGACTTCTGGGTACGAGCAGTACTTC
TRBJ1-2 . . TRBV6-1 CASSVAGGSFYGYTF TGTGCCAGCAGTGTAGCGGGGGGGTCCTTCTATGGCTACACCTTC
TRBJ2-5 TRBD2 . TRBV12-5 CASGLGTSGQETQYF TGTGCTAGTGGCCTCGGGACTAGCGGACAAGAGACCCAGTACTTC
TRBJ2-7 TRBD2 . TRBV2 CASVWASGGYEQYF TGTGCCAGCGTCTGGGCTAGCGGGGGTTACGAGCAGTACTTC
TRBJ1-1 . . TRBV18 CASSPPGRGTEAFF TGTGCCAGCTCACCTCCAGGGAGGGGTACTGAAGCTTTCTTT
TRBJ1-4 . . TRBV14 CASSHPSGVAGGEKLFF TGTGCCAGCAGCCATCCTTCCGGTGTAGCCGGAGGGGAAAAACTGTTTTTT
TRBJ2-7 TRBD2 . TRBV7-6 CASSRTSRTYEQYF TGTGCCAGCAGCCGGACTAGCCGAACCTACGAGCAGTACTTC
TRBJ2-5 . . TRBV29-1 CSVDRQETQYF TGCAGCGTTGACAGGCAAGAGACCCAGTACTTC
TRBJ1-5 TRBD1 once TRBV6-1 CASSEGGQGRQPQHF TGTGCCAGCAGTGAGGGAGGACAGGGCCGACAGCCCCAGCATTTT
TRBJ1-2 . . TRBV7-2 CASTGDGYTF TGTGCCAGCACAGGGGACGGCTACACCTTC
TRBJ2-7 . . TRBV11-2 CASHPTMEVYEQYF TGTGCCAGCCACCCGACGATGGAGGTCTACGAGCAGTACTTC
TRBJ2-5 TRBD1 . TRBV12-3/TRBV12-4 CASSRQGPVTQYF TGTGCCAGCAGTCGACAGGGCCCAGTGACCCAGTACTTC
TRBJ1-2 . . TRBV25-1 CASSPGIEGSGVGGYTF TGTGCCAGCAGCCCCGGAATAGAGGGGTCAGGGGTCGGTGGCTACACCTTC
TRBJ1-1 . . TRBV6-4 CASSGQLNTEAFF TGTGCCAGCAGTGGACAGTTGAACACTGAAGCTTTCTTT
TRBJ2-7 . . TRBV19 CASKQGDEQYF TGTGCCAGTAAACAGGGTGACGAGCAGTACTTC
TRBJ2-7 TRBD1 . TRBV5-8 CASRGQGRYEQYF TGTGCCAGCAGGGGACAGGGTCGATACGAGCAGTACTTC
TRBJ1-1 . . TRBV11-2 CASSLVVGGEAFF TGTGCCAGCAGCTTAGTTGTAGGGGGAGAAGCTTTCTTT
TRBJ1-1 . . TRBV11-1 CASSLLENTEAFF TGTGCCAGCAGCCTCCTAGAGAACACTGAAGCTTTCTTT
TRBJ2-5 TRBD1 . TRBV6-2/TRBV6-3 CASSYAQGIAQYF TGTGCCAGCAGTTATGCACAGGGGATAGCCCAGTACTTC
TRBJ1-4 TRBD1 . TRBV4-2 CASSQEDREKLFF TGTGCCAGCAGCCAAGAGGACAGGGAAAAACTGTTTTTT
TRBJ1-1 . . TRBV6-4 CASSPGEGLNTEAFF TGTGCCAGCAGTCCGGGCGAGGGTCTGAACACTGAAGCTTTCTTT
TRBJ1-3 . . TRBV29-1 CSVRSSGNTIYF TGCAGCGTTAGGAGCTCTGGAAACACCATATATTTT
TRBJ1-2 . few TRBV6-5 CASSPLGDGYTF TGTGCCAGCAGCCCGCTAGGGGATGGCTACACCTTC
TRBJ2-1 . . TRBV7-8 CASSLVTGVKFF TGTGCCAGCAGCTTAGTCACCGGGGTTAAGTTCTTC
TRBJ2-7 . . TRBV28 CASSLGGGSREQYF TGTGCCAGCAGTTTGGGTGGGGGGTCGCGCGAGCAGTACTTC
TRBJ1-1 TRBD1 . TRBV5-5 CASSLLRGQGNTEAFF TGTGCCAGCAGCCTACTACGGGGACAGGGGAACACTGAAGCTTTCTTT
TRBJ2-1 TRBD1 . TRBV19 CASRFRGQGNEQFF TGTGCCAGTAGATTCAGGGGGCAGGGGAATGAGCAGTTCTTC
TRBJ2-3 . . TRBV5-8 CASSLRPTGDTQYF TGTGCCAGCAGCTTGCGTCCGACTGGAGATACGCAGTATTTT
TRBJ1-1 . . TRBV30 CAWSVNRDTEAFF TGTGCCTGGAGTGTAAACAGGGACACTGAAGCTTTCTTT
TRBJ2-5 TRBD2 few TRBV7-9 CASSPGGQETQYF TGTGCCAGCAGCCCGGGGGGACAAGAGACCCAGTACTTC
TRBJ1-4 TRBD1 . TRBV7-8 CASSLRTGKRELFF TGTGCCAGCAGCCTCCGGACAGGGAAGAGGGAACTGTTTTTT
TRBJ2-3 TRBD2 . TRBV2 CASSDGGATTDTQYF TGTGCCAGCAGTGACGGGGGGGCTACCACAGATACGCAGTATTTT
TRBJ1-1 TRBD1 once TRBV7-8 CASSLVQGAVTEAFF TGTGCCAGCAGCTTAGTTCAGGGGGCGGTCACTGAAGCTTTCTTT
TRBJ2-3 . . TRBV13 CASSSEGGTQYF TGTGCCAGCAGCTCAGAGGGAGGCACGCAGTATTTT
TRBJ2-7 . once TRBV6-6 CASSYKGADSYEQYF TGTGCCAGCAGTTACAAAGGGGCCGACTCCTACGAGCAGTACTTC
TRBJ2-6 . . TRBV6-5 CASSPSSSGANVLTF TGTGCCAGCAGCCCCTCTAGCTCTGGGGCCAACGTCCTGACTTTC
TRBJ2-5 TRBD2 . TRBV24-1 CATQAGGVVGTQYF TGTGCCACCCAAGCGGGAGGGGTAGTCGGGACCCAGTACTTC
TRBJ1-6 . . TRBV9 CASSASTRDSHSPLHF TGTGCCAGCAGCGCCTCTACCCGGGACTCTCATTCACCCCTCCACTTT
TRBJ1-1 . once TRBV18 CASSPPVRQGNTEAFF TGTGCCAGCTCACCACCGGTTCGCCAGGGAAACACTGAAGCTTTCTTT
TRBJ1-2 . . TRBV9 CASSDGQSNYGYTF TGTGCCAGCAGCGACGGACAGTCTAACTATGGCTACACCTTC
TRBJ2-5 TRBD2 . TRBV5-4 CASRQAGGGEETQYF TGTGCCAGCAGGCAAGCGGGGGGCGGAGAAGAGACCCAGTACTTC
TRBJ2-7 TRBD2 . TRBV7-9 CASTPLDFPRGEQYF TGTGCCAGCACCCCCTTGGACTTTCCGCGGGGGGAGCAGTACTTC
TRBJ2-1 TRBD2 . TRBV4-1 CASSQDGYRAGGSEQFF TGCGCCAGCAGCCAAGACGGCTATAGGGCGGGAGGGAGTGAGCAGTTCTTC
TRBJ1-6 . . TRBV30 CAWTEVNSPLHF TGTGCCTGGACCGAGGTGAATTCACCCCTCCACTTT
TRBJ2-6 TRBD2 . TRBV27 CASTPRGGSGANVLTF TGTGCCAGCACCCCCCGGGGGGGCTCTGGGGCCAACGTCCTGACTTTC
TRBJ2-7 . . TRBV6-5 CASSYSLTDAEQYF TGTGCCAGCAGTTACTCACTTACAGATGCCGAGCAGTACTTC
TRBJ2-1 TRBD2 . TRBV13 CASSRAGGYNEQFF TGTGCCAGCAGCCGAGCGGGAGGGTACAATGAGCAGTTCTTC